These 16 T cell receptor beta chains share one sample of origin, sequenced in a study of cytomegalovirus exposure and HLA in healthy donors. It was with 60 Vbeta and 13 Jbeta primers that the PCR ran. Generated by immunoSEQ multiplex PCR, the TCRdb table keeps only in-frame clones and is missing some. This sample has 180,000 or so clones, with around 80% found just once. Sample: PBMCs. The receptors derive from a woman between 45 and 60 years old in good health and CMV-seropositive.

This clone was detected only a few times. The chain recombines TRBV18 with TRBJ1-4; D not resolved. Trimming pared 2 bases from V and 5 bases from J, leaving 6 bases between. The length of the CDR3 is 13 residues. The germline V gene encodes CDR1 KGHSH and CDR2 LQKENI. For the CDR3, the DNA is TGTGCCAGCTCACCATACGGGAATGAAAAACTGTTTTTT. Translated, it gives CASSPYGNEKLFF.

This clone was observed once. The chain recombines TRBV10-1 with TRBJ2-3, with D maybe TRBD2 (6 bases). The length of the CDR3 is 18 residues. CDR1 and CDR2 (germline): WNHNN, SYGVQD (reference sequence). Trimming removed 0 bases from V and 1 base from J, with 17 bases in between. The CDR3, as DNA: TGCGCCAGCAGTGAGTCGGTTGGGCTAGCGCGGGGCACAGATACGCAGTATTTT. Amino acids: CASSESVGLARGTDTQYF.

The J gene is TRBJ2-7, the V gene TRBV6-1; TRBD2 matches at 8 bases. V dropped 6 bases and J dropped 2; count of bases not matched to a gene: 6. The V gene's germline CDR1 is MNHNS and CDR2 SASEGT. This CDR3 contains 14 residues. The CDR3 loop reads CASRKGLVTYEQYF. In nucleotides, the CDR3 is TGTGCCAGCAGGAAGGGACTAGTCACCTACGAGCAGTACTTC.

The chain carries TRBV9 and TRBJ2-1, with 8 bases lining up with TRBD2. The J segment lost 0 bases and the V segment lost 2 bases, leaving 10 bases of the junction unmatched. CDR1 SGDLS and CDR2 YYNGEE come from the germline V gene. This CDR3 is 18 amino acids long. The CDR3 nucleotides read TGTGCCAGCAGCGTTGGAATAGCGGGAACTTTCTCCTACAATGAGCAGTTCTTC. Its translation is CASSVGIAGTFSYNEQFF.

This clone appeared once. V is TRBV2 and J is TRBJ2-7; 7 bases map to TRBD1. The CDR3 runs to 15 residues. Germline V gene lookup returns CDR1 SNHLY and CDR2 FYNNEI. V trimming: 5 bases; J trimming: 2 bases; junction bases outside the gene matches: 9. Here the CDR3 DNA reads TGTGCCAGCAGTTTAACAGGGGCTTATGCCTACGAGCAGTACTTC. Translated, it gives CASSLTGAYAYEQYF.

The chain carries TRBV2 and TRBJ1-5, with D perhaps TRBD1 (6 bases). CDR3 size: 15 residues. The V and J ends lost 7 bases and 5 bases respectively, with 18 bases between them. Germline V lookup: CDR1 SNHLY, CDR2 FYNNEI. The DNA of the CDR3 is TGTGCCAGCACAGAGCGGGGGACAAGAGATCAGCCCCAGCATTTT. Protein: CASTERGTRDQPQHF.

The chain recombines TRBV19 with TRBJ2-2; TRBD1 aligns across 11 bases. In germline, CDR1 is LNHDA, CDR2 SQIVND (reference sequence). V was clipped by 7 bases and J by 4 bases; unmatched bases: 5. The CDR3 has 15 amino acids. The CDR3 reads CASNLDRGLTGELFF. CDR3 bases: TGTGCCAGTAACCTGGACAGGGGGCTCACCGGGGAGCTGTTTTTT.

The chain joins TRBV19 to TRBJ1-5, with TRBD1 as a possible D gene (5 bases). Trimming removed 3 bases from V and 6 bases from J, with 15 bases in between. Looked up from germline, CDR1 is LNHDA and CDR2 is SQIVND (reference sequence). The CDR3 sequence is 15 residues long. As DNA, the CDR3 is TGTGCCAGTAGTATCTTGGGTGTCAGGGTTCAGCCCCAGCATTTT. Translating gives CASSILGVRVQPQHF.

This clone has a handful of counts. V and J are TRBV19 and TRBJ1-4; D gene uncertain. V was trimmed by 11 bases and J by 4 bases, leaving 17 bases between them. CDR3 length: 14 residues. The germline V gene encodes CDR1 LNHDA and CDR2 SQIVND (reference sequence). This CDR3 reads CAVLRSGINEKLFF. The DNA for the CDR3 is TGTGCCGTACTAAGAAGCGGGATTAATGAAAAACTGTTTTTT.

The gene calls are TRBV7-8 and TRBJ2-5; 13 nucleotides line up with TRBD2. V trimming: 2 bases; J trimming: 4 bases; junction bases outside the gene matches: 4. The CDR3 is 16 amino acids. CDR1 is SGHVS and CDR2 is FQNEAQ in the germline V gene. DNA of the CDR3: TGTGCCAGCAGCTTACTCCGACTAGCGGGAGGAGAGACCCAGTACTTC. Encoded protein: CASSLLRLAGGETQYF.

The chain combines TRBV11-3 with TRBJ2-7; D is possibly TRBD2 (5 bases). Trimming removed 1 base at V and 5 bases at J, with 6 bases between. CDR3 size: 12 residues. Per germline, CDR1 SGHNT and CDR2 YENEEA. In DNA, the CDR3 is TGTGCCAGCAGCTTAGCCGGGAACGAGCAGTACTTC. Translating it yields CASSLAGNEQYF.

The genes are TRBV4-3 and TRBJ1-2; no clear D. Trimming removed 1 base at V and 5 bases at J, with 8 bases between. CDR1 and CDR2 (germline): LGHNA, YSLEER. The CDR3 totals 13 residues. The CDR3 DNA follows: TGCGCCAGCAGCCAAGTAGGAGGATATGGCTACACCTTC. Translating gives CASSQVGGYGYTF.

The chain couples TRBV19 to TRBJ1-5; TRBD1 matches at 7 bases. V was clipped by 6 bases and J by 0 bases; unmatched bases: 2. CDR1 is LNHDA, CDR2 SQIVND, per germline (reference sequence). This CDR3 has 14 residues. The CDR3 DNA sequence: TGTGCCAGTAGCGGGGACAGTAGCAATCAGCCCCAGCATTTT. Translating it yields CASSGDSSNQPQHF.

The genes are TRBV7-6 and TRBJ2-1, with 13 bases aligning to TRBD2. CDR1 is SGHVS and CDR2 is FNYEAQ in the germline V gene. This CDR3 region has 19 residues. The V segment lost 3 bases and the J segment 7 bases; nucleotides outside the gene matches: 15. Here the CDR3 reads CASSFRGTSGARDLNEQFF. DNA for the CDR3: TGTGCCAGCAGCTTCCGGGGGACTAGCGGGGCCCGCGACCTAAATGAGCAGTTCTTC.

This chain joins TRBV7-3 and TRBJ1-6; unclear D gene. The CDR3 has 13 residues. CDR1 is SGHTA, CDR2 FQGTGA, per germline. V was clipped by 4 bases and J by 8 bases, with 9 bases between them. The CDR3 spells CASSSRHYSPLHF. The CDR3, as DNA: TGTGCCAGCAGCTCCCGACACTATTCACCCCTCCACTTT.

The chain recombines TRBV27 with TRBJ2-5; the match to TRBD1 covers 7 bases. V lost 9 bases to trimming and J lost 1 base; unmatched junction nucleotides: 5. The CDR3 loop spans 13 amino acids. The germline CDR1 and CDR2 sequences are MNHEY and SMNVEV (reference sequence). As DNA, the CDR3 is TGTGCCAGTAGGGACAGCGGCCAAGAGACCCAGTACTTC. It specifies CASRDSGQETQYF.